This section outlines one T cell receptor (beta chain) sequence together with its context. This CDR3 comprises 15 residues. Germline V gene data show CDR1 as LNHDA and CDR2 as SQIVND (reference sequence). With 4 bases removed from V and 0 bases from J, the gap between germline ends came to 10 bases. Assay: immunoSEQ multiplex PCR; the TCRdb copy retains only in-frame clones and omits some. Of about 350,000 clones detected, 92% appear once; the ten largest clones hold about 3.9%. These data originate in a study of Ad26.COV2.S vaccination and SARS-CoV-2 variants. V gene TRBV19 combines with J gene TRBJ1-5, with D perhaps matching TRBD1 (5 bases). The clonotype was recovered from a human donor who had recovered from COVID-19. The sequenced sample was peripheral blood, obtained after recovery from COVID-19. The CDR3 region has the DNA TGTGCCAGTAGTAACGGACATAATAGCAATCAGCCCCAGCATTTT. Residues: CASSNGHNSNQPQHF.